Each of the 29 T cell receptor beta chains below was sequenced from the same sample in a study of cytomegalovirus exposure and HLA in healthy donors. The PCR employed 60 Vbeta primers together with 13 Jbeta primers. Profiling relied on immunoSEQ multiplex PCR, and the TCRdb table lists in-frame clones only, not all of them. The data hold around 70,000 clones, with around 75% observed a single time. The sample was PBMCs. The origin of the receptors is a man in his 70s in good health and CMV-seronegative.

A few counts support this clone. The chain recombines TRBV15 with TRBJ2-6; D perhaps matches TRBD2 (6 bases). Trimming shortened V by 5 bases and J by 1 base, and 18 bases separated the two germline ends. Germline CDR1 LNHNV, CDR2 YYDKDF (reference sequence). CDR3 length: 18 residues. CDR3 in amino acids: CATSRGTGSPSGANVLTF. The CDR3 region has the DNA TGTGCCACCAGCCGGGGGACGGGTTCGCCATCTGGGGCCAACGTCCTGACTTTC.

The CDR3 reads CAISGYRGPMNTEAFF. CDR3 in DNA: TGTGCCATCAGTGGGTACAGGGGGCCCATGAACACTGAAGCTTTCTTT. V gene TRBV10-3 combines with J gene TRBJ1-1, with 9 bases that match TRBD1. Losses at the gene ends were 4 bases for V and 0 bases for J; bases not matched to a gene: 6. The CDR3 spans 16 residues. Germline assignment: CDR1 ENHRY and CDR2 SYGVKD.

The V and J genes are TRBV9 and TRBJ1-2; the D is unclear. CDR1 and CDR2 (germline): SGDLS, YYNGEE. CDR3 length: 15 residues. V was shortened by 4 bases and J by 14 bases, with 27 bases between the two germline ends. The CDR3 nucleotides are TGTGCCAGCAGCCCGCGCTTGGCGGTCCGCGACGAGAGAACCTTC. The encoded protein is CASSPRLAVRDERTF.

This clone was observed a single time. The CDR3 reads CASSRGGGQTYEQYF. CDR3 bases: TGCGCCAGCAGCAGGGGGGGAGGTCAAACCTACGAGCAGTACTTC. V and J are TRBV5-1 and TRBJ2-7; possibly TRBD2 for D (7 bases). V dropped 4 bases and J dropped 2 bases, with 16 bases sitting between them. CDR3 length: 15 residues. Germline CDR1 reads SGHRS; CDR2 reads YFSETQ.

The rearrangement joins TRBV6-5 to TRBJ2-1; D may be TRBD2 (9 bases). The germline gives CDR1 MNHEY, CDR2 SVGAGI. The CDR3 has 15 amino acids. V gave up 8 bases and J gave up 7 bases, with 21 bases separating them. The CDR3 reads CASVNRGSGGNEQFF. The CDR3 region has the DNA TGTGCCAGCGTTAACAGGGGGAGCGGGGGGAATGAGCAGTTCTTC.

The chain links TRBV5-1 to TRBJ2-2; D remains unclear. The CDR3 runs to 15 residues. CDR1 and CDR2 from the germline V gene are SGHRS and YFSETQ. Trimming left V 7 bases short and J 1 base short, with 14 bases between. The CDR3 region is CASSTDTENTGELFF. The CDR3 DNA follows: TGCGCCAGCTCTACTGACACCGAGAACACCGGGGAGCTGTTTTTT.

The chain couples TRBV11-2 to TRBJ1-1; D remains ambiguous. Germline loops: CDR1 SGHAT, CDR2 FQNNGV. This CDR3 spans 16 amino acids. V was shortened by 3 bases and J by 0 bases, with 14 bases between the two germline ends. This CDR3 is CASSLRGRRMNTEAFF. For the CDR3, the DNA is TGTGCCAGCAGCTTGCGGGGAAGAAGGATGAACACTGAAGCTTTCTTT.

The rearrangement links TRBV5-4 to TRBJ2-2; 7 bases match TRBD1. This CDR3 contains 16 residues. Germline V gene lookup returns CDR1 SGHNT and CDR2 YYREEE (reference sequence). Trimming took 0 bases from V and 1 from J; bases not matched to a gene: 3. The CDR3 loop is CASSLAHRGNTGELFF. For the CDR3, the DNA is TGTGCCAGCAGCTTGGCCCACAGGGGGAACACCGGGGAGCTGTTTTTT. The full variable domain, rest sourced from reference TRBV5-4 and TRBJ2-2, is ETGVTQSPTHLIKTRGQQVTLRCSSQSGHNTVSWYQQALGQGPQFIFQYYREEENGRGNFPPRFSGLQFPNYSSELNVNALELDDSALYLCASSLAHRGNTGELFFGEGSRLTVL.

The rearrangement links TRBV6-5 to TRBJ2-7; TRBD2 agrees at 10 bases. J gave up 2 bases and V 4 bases, and 8 bases lay outside the gene matches. This CDR3 has 16 amino acids. CDR1 and CDR2 (germline): MNHEY, SVGAGI. DNA of the CDR3: TGTGCCAGCAGTTCCGGGACTAGCGAATCCACCTACGAGCAGTACTTC. Its protein product is CASSSGTSESTYEQYF.

The V gene is TRBV25-1, the J gene TRBJ1-6, with 8 positions matching TRBD1. Germline V CDR1 and CDR2: MGHDK, SYGVNS. The CDR3 has 15 residues. Losses at the gene ends were 2 bases for V and 10 bases for J; bases not matched to a gene: 7. The CDR3 region has the DNA TGTGCCAGCAGTGAACCAGGACAGGGTTGGTCACCCCTCCACTTT. It yields the protein CASSEPGQGWSPLHF.

Regarding this clone: The sample holds other DNA sequences that translate to the same CDR3. The V call is TRBV9, the J call TRBJ2-6, with a possible D match to TRBD1 (6 bases). CDR1 and CDR2 (germline): SGDLS, YYNGEE. Trimming pared 3 bases from V and 2 bases from J, leaving 18 bases between. This CDR3 spans 18 amino acids. DNA for the CDR3: TGTGCCAGCAGCGCCTCGTCGACAGGAACGGCTGGGGCCAACGTCCTGACTTTC. Its protein product is CASSASSTGTAGANVLTF.

The chain is built from TRBV5-5 and TRBJ2-5; 8 nucleotides align to TRBD1. This CDR3 is built from 14 residues. With 4 bases clipped from V and 3 bases from J, the junction kept 5 bases outside the gene matches. Germline lookup yields CDR1 SGHKS and CDR2 YYEKEE (reference sequence). The CDR3 protein is CASSPWTGKETQYF. The CDR3 nucleotides are TGTGCCAGCAGCCCGTGGACAGGGAAAGAGACCCAGTACTTC.

V is TRBV5-1 and J is TRBJ1-1; D gene unclear. Per the germline V gene, CDR1 is SGHRS and CDR2 is YFSETQ. The CDR3 runs 14 residues. Deletions cut 5 bases from V and 6 bases from J, with 17 bases between. The CDR3 DNA follows: TGCGCCAGCAGGTTCGGCGGAGCCGACTCTGAAGCTTTCTTT. It encodes CASRFGGADSEAFF. Combining the CDR3 with reference TRBV5-1 and TRBJ1-1 gives the whole variable domain KAGVTQTPRYLIKTRGQQVTLSCSPISGHRSVSWYQQTPGQGLQFLFEYFSETQRNKGNFPGRFSGRQFSNSRSEMNVSTLELGDSALYLCASRFGGADSEAFFGQGTRLTVV.

V and J are TRBV7-2 and TRBJ2-2; D remains unclear. With 0 bases removed from V and 7 bases from J, the gap between germline ends came to 9 bases. Germline CDR1 and CDR2: SGHTA and FQGNSA. The CDR3 totals 14 residues. CDR3 nucleotide sequence: TGTGCCAGCAGCTTAGCGTTGGAGTTCGGGGAGCTGTTTTTT. Its translation: CASSLALEFGELFF.

In the case of this clone: In the same sample, other DNA sequences code for this CDR3. The chain joins TRBV5-1 to TRBJ1-4; 7 positions agree with TRBD1. The length of the CDR3 is 14 residues. Germline lookup yields CDR1 SGHRS and CDR2 YFSETQ. The trim removed 0 bases at V and 8 bases at J, leaving 4 bases unmatched. The chain's CDR3 is CASSLGQGDEKLFF. The DNA of the CDR3 is TGCGCCAGCAGCTTGGGACAGGGCGACGAAAAACTGTTTTTT.

The chain couples TRBV27 to TRBJ2-6; 9 bases align to TRBD1. From germline, CDR1 is MNHEY and CDR2 SMNVEV (reference sequence). CDR3 length equals 19 residues. J was trimmed by 0 bases and V by 5 bases; bases with no gene match: 11. This CDR3 is CASSPPGQGTGSGANVLTF. CDR3 bases: TGTGCCAGCAGTCCCCCCGGACAGGGGACTGGCTCTGGGGCCAACGTCCTGACTTTC.

The chain recombines TRBV30 with TRBJ2-3; the match to TRBD2 covers 7 bases. V trimming: 2 bases; J trimming: 0 bases; junction bases outside the gene matches: 2. The CDR3 runs 14 residues. Germline V gene data show CDR1 as GTSNPN and CDR2 as SVGIG (reference sequence). DNA for the CDR3: TGTGCCTGGAGTCCGGGGGGTAGCACAGATACGCAGTATTTT. It translates to CAWSPGGSTDTQYF.

The chain recombines TRBV11-2 with TRBJ2-7, with D possibly TRBD1 on 6 matching bases. Between the trimmed V and J ends, which lost 2 bases and 6 bases, there was a span of 14 bases. There are 14 residues in the CDR3. Germline V gene data show CDR1 as SGHAT and CDR2 as FQNNGV. CDR3 DNA: TGTGCCAGCAGCTTATCCTCAGGGGTAGGCGAGCAGTACTTC. Its translation: CASSLSSGVGEQYF.

The rearrangement links TRBV21-1 to TRBJ1-1. TRBV21-1 counts as a pseudogene. The CDR3 length is 19 residues. The CDR3 nucleotides are TGTGCCAGCAGCTTACGGCGGGAGGGGGCCTTTTGTATGAACACTGAAGCTTTCTTT. This sequence encodes CASSLRREGAFCMNTEAFF.

The chain joins TRBV5-1 to TRBJ2-1, with TRBD1 matching 8 bases. This CDR3 region has 15 residues. V trimming: 0 bases; J trimming: 8 bases; junction bases outside the gene matches: 7. The germline gives CDR1 SGHRS, CDR2 YFSETQ. The CDR3 nucleotides read TGCGCCAGCAGCTTGGCCAGGGGGCGCTTACATGAGCAGTTCTTC. Its protein product is CASSLARGRLHEQFF.

The rearrangement joins TRBV18 to TRBJ2-5, with D possibly being TRBD2 (5 bases). CDR3 size: 15 residues. The V and J ends lost 6 bases and 2 bases respectively, with 16 bases between them. From germline, CDR1 is KGHSH and CDR2 LQKENI. The CDR3 region has the DNA TGTGCCAGCTCTCCATACGGGCCGGGACAAGAGACCCAGTACTTC. This gives the protein CASSPYGPGQETQYF.

This chain uses TRBV27 with TRBJ2-3; no firm D call. Trimming stripped 3 bases from V and 6 bases from J, with 4 bases between. This CDR3 has 11 amino acids. The germline V gene has CDR1 MNHEY and CDR2 SMNVEV (reference sequence). In DNA, the CDR3 is TGTGCCAGCAGTTTCTCGGATACGCAGTATTTT. Translating gives CASSFSDTQYF.

The chain combines TRBV7-9 with TRBJ2-3; 9 nucleotides agree with TRBD2. V lost 0 bases to trimming and J lost 3 bases; unmatched junction nucleotides: 1. CDR3 length: 15 residues. Germline values: CDR1 SEHNR, CDR2 FQNEAQ (reference sequence). The CDR3 sequence is CASSLASGRTDTQYF. The CDR3 coding sequence is TGTGCCAGCAGCTTAGCTAGCGGGAGAACAGATACGCAGTATTTT.

This sequence joins TRBV7-9 and TRBJ2-2; TRBD2 matches at 10 bases. Germline V lookup: CDR1 SEHNR, CDR2 FQNEAQ (reference sequence). The CDR3 is 15 residues long. V was pared by 3 bases and J by 4 bases, with 2 bases of the junction left unmatched. CDR3 residues: CASSFRTSGTGELFF. CDR3 nucleotide sequence: TGTGCCAGCAGCTTTAGGACTAGCGGCACCGGGGAGCTGTTTTTT.

This clone has more than one count but fewer than ten. A junction boundary mismatches the germline segment, possibly from a read error. The chain joins TRBV7-7 to TRBJ2-5; 8 positions agree with TRBD1. Germline CDR1 SSHAT, CDR2 FNYEAQ (reference sequence). The CDR3 length is 15 residues. The CDR3 is CASSLGGTGRETQYF. CDR3 DNA: TGTGCTAGCAGCTTAGGTGGGACAGGCCGAGAGACCCAGTACTTC.

This chain joins TRBV13 and TRBJ2-3; 7 bases match TRBD1. Per germline, CDR1 PRHDT and CDR2 FYEKMQ (reference sequence). There are 16 residues in the CDR3. V lost 0 bases to trimming and J lost 1 base; unmatched junction nucleotides: 4. The CDR3 DNA follows: TGTGCCAGCAGCTTAGGGACAGGGTCGGGCACAGATACGCAGTATTTT. Translating it yields CASSLGTGSGTDTQYF.

The chain is built from TRBV13 and TRBJ2-1; 12 bases match TRBD2. The CDR3 covers 16 residues. J gave up 8 bases and V 2 bases, and 7 bases lay outside the gene matches. Germline lookup yields CDR1 PRHDT and CDR2 FYEKMQ (reference sequence). Here the CDR3 DNA reads TGTGCCAGCAGCTTAAAGACTAGCGGGAGAGTAGATGAGCAGTTCTTC. Protein: CASSLKTSGRVDEQFF.

V is TRBV6-5 and J is TRBJ2-6; no clear D. CDR1 MNHEY and CDR2 SVGAGI come from the germline V gene. CDR3 length equals 16 residues. V was cut by 2 bases and J by 0 bases, with 8 bases left in between. DNA of the CDR3: TGTGCCAGCAGTTACCGTAGTACCTCTGGGGCCAACGTCCTGACTTTC. It yields the protein CASSYRSTSGANVLTF.

This clone is a singleton in its sample. This chain links TRBV10-1 with TRBJ2-5; 9 nucleotides match TRBD1. J was trimmed by 2 bases and V by 2 bases; bases with no gene match: 6. Germline V gene lookup returns CDR1 WNHNN and CDR2 SYGVQD (reference sequence). This CDR3 is 16 amino acids long. CDR3: CASSEGTGTVQETQYF. The CDR3 bases are TGCGCCAGCAGTGAGGGGACAGGGACCGTTCAAGAGACCCAGTACTTC.